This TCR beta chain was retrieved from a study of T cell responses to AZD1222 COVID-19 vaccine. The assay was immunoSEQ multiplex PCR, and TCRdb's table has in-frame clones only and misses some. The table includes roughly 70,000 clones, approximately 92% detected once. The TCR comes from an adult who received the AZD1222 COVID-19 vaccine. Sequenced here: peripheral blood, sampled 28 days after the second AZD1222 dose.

CDR3 loop: CASSHWTGGNGPEAFF. As DNA, the CDR3 is TGTGCCAGCAGTCACTGGACAGGGGGTAACGGACCTGAAGCTTTCTTT. The chain has TRBV27 and TRBJ1-1; 10 positions agree with TRBD1. Germline-derived CDR1 and CDR2 are MNHEY and SMNVEV (reference sequence). Trimming cost V 5 bases and J 6 bases; bases outside gene matches: 12. The CDR3 is 16 amino acids.